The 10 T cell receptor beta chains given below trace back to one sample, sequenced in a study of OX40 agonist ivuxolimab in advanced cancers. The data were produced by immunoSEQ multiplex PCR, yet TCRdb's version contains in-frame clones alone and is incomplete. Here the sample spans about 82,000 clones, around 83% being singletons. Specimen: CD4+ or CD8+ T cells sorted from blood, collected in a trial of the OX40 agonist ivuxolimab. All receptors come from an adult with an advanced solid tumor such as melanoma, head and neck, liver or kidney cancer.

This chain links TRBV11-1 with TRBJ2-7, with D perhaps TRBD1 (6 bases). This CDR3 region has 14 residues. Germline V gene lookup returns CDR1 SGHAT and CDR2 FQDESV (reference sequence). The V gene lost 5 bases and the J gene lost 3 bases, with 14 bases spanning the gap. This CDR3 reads CASSPGQTIYEQYF. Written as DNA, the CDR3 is TGTGCCAGCAGCCCTGGACAGACGATCTACGAGCAGTACTTC.

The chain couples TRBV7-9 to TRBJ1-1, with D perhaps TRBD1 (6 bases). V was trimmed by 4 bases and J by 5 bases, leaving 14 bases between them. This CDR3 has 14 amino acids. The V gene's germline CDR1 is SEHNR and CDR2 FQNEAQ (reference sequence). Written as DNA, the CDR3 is TGTGCCAGCAGCTCCGACAGGATCGTGACTGAAGCTTTCTTT. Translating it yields CASSSDRIVTEAFF.

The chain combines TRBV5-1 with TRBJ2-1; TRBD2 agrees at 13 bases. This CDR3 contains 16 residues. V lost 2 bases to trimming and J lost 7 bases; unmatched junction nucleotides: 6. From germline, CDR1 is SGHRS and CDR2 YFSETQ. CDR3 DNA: TGCGCCAGCAGCTTACTAGCGGGAGGGCCCGGGAATGAGCAGTTCTTC. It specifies CASSLLAGGPGNEQFF.

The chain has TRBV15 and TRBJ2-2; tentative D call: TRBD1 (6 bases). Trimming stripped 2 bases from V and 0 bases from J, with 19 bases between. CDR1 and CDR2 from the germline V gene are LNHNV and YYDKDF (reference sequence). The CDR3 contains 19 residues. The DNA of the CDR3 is TGTGCCACCAGCAGATTCACCCCCGGGACACCCGCGAACACCGGGGAGCTGTTTTTT. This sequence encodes CATSRFTPGTPANTGELFF.

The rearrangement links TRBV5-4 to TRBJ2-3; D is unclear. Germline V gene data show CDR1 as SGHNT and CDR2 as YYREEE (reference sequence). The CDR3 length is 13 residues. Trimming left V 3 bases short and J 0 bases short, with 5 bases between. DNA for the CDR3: TGTGCCAGCAGCTACCCTAGCACAGATACGCAGTATTTT. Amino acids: CASSYPSTDTQYF.

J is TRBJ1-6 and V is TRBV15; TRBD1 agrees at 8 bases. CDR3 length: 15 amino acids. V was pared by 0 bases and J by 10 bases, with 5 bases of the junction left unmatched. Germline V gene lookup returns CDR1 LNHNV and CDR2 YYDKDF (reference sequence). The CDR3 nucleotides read TGTGCCACCAGCAGAGAGGGGGACAGGATGTCACCCCTCCACTTT. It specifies CATSREGDRMSPLHF.

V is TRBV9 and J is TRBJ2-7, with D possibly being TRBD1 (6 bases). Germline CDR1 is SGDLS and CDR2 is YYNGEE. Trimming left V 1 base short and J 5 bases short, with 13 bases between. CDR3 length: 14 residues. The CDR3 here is CASSVQTGFNEQYF. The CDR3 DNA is TGTGCCAGCAGCGTACAAACAGGGTTCAACGAGCAGTACTTC.

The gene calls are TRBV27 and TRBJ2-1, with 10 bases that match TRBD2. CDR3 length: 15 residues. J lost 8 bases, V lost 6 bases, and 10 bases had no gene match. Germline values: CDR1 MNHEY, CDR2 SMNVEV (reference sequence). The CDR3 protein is CASSSGLAEVDEQFF. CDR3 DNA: TGTGCCAGCAGCTCCGGACTAGCGGAGGTGGATGAGCAGTTCTTC.

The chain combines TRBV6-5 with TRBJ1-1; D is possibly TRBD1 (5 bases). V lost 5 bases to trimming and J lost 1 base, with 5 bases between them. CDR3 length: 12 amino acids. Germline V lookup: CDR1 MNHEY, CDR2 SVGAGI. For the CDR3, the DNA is TGTGCCAGCAGTCAGGGGAACACTGAAGCTTTCTTT. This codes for CASSQGNTEAFF.

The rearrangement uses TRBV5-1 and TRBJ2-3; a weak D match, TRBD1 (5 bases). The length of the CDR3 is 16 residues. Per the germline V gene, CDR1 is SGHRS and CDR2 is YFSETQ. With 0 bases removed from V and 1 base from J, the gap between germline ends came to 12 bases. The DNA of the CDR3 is TGCGCCAGCAGCTTGGGGACAAGGCCCCGCACAGATACGCAGTATTTT. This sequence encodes CASSLGTRPRTDTQYF.